The entry that follows covers one TCR beta chain sequence. Its antigen is not identified. The data were taken from a study of tissue T cells after allogeneic stem cell transplantation. Study conclusions and caveats: The patient cohort was small and clinically heterogeneous, with limited sampling depth. Tissue-detected TCR repertoire was only partly captured by blood and spleen T cells. Few T cell clones were shared across patients, but motif clusters showed tissue-specific shared signatures.

The assay was immunoSEQ multiplex PCR, and TCRdb's table has in-frame clones only and misses some. The sample lists 9,000 to 10,000 clones; roughly 50% were seen once. This clonotype was obtained from a female donor at least 60 years old with lung cancer. Source: tissue from the jejunum, taken at autopsy.

The CDR3 sequence: CASSAEGAGNQPQHF. CDR3 coding DNA: TGTGCCAGCAGCGCTGAGGGGGCTGGCAATCAGCCCCAGCATTTT. The V gene is TRBV2, the J gene TRBJ1-5, with 7 bases lining up with TRBD1. This CDR3 region has 15 residues. J gave up 2 bases and V 6 bases, and 7 bases lay outside the gene matches. The germline V gene encodes CDR1 SNHLY and CDR2 FYNNEI.